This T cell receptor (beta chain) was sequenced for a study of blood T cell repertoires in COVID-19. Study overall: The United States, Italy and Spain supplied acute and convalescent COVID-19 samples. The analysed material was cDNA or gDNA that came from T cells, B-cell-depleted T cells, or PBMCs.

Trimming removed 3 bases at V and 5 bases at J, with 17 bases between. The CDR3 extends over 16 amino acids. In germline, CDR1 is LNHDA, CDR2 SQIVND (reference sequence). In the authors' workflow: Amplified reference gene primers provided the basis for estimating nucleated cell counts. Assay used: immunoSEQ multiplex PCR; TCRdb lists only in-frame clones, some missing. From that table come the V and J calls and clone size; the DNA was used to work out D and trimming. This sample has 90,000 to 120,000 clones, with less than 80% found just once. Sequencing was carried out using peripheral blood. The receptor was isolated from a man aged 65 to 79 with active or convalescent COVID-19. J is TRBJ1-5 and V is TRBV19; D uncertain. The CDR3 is CASSMRVGVSYQPQHF. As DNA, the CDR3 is TGTGCCAGTAGTATGCGGGTTGGGGTGTCGTATCAGCCCCAGCATTTT. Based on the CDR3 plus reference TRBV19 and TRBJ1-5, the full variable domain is DGGITQSPKYLFRKEGQNVTLSCEQNLNHDAMYWYRQDPGQGLRLIYYSQIVNDFQKGDIAEGYSVSREKKESFPLTVTSAQKNPTAFYLCASSMRVGVSYQPQHFGDGTRLSIL.